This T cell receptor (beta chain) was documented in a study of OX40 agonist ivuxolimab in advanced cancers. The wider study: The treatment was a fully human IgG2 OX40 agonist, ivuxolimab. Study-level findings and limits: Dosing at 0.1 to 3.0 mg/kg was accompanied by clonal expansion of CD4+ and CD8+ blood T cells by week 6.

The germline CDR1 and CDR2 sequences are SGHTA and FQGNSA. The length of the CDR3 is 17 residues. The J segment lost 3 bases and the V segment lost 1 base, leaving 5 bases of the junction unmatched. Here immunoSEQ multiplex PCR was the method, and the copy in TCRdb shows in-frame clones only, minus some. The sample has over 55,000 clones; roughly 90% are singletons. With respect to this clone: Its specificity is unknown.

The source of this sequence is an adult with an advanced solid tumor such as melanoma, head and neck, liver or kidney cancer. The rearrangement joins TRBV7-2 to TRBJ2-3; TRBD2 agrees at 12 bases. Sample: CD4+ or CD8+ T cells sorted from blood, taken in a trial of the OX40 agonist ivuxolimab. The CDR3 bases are TGTGCCAGCAGCTTAGGTGCTAGCGGGGGGGCAACAGATACGCAGTATTTT. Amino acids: CASSLGASGGATDTQYF.